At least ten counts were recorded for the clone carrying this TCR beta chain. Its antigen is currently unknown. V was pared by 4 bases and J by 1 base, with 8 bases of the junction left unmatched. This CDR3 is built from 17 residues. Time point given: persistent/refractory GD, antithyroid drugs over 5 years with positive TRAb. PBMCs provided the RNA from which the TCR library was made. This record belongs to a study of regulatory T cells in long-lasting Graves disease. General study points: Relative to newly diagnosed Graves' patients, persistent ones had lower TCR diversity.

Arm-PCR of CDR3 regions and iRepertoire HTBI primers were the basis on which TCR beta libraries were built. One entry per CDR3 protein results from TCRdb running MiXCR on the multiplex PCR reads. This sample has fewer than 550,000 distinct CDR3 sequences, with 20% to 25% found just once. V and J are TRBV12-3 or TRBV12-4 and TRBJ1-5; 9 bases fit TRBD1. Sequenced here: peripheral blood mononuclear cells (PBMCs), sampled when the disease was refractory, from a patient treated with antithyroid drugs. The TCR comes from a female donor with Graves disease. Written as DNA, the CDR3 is TGTGCCAGCAGTTCCGGGACAGGGTCCTTCAGCAATCAGCCCCAGCATTTT. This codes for CASSSGTGSFSNQPQHF.